Presented here are 27 T cell receptor beta chains from one specimen sequenced in a study of early T cells in non-severe SARS-CoV-2 infection. One entry per CDR3 protein, called by TCRdb with MiXCR from the 5' RACE reads. The sample records 85,000 to 90,000 distinct CDR3 sequences, 14% to 15% being singletons. Sequences were obtained from whole blood. These receptors all stem from an adult who was a healthcare worker with PCR-confirmed SARS-CoV-2 infection or an uninfected control (not recorded which).

This clonotype was recorded a few times. CDR3 region: CASSQPLRGRGDEQFF. CDR3 in DNA: TGCGCCAGCAGCCAGCCTCTCAGGGGCCGGGGGGATGAGCAGTTCTTC. The chain recombines TRBV4-1 with TRBJ2-1, with D tentatively TRBD2 (7 bases). The CDR3 spans 16 residues. Germline V gene data show CDR1 as MGHRA and CDR2 as YSYEKL. V was pared by 3 bases and J by 8 bases, with 20 bases between.

V gene TRBV4-1 combines with J gene TRBJ1-2; 9 nucleotides agree with TRBD1. This CDR3 spans 17 amino acids. V was clipped by 0 bases and J by 8 bases; unmatched bases: 13. Looked up from germline, CDR1 is MGHRA and CDR2 is YSYEKL. The CDR3, as DNA: TGCGCCAGCAGCCAAGATAGGGACAGGGTGAGGACTCGCGGCTACACCTTC. It encodes CASSQDRDRVRTRGYTF.

The chain combines TRBV6-5 with TRBJ1-6, with D tentatively TRBD1 (5 bases). Trimming shortened V by 6 bases and J by 7 bases, and 22 bases separated the two germline ends. The length of the CDR3 is 17 residues. From germline, CDR1 is MNHEY and CDR2 SVGAGI. CDR3 sequence reads: CASSLRPPGRGNSPLHF. The CDR3 DNA follows: TGTGCCAGCAGCTTACGCCCTCCGGGGAGGGGAAATTCACCCCTCCACTTT.

This clonotype was picked up many times. J is TRBJ2-5 and V is TRBV4-1, with a possible D match to TRBD1 (6 bases). CDR1 and CDR2 from the germline V gene are MGHRA and YSYEKL. The ends were cut back, 1 base at V and 3 bases at J, with 9 bases in the middle. This CDR3 is 14 amino acids long. The CDR3 DNA follows: TGCGCCAGCAGCCAAGCGGCAGGGGAAGAGACCCAGTACTTC. It codes for CASSQAAGEETQYF.

CDR3 sequence (DNA): TGTGCCAGCAGTTACTCGGGGAGAAGGAGCAATCAGCCCCAGCATTTT. The encoded protein is CASSYSGRRSNQPQHF. This rearrangement joins TRBV6-6 to TRBJ1-5; D remains unclear. This CDR3 has 16 residues. Germline loops: CDR1 MNHNY, CDR2 SVGAGI (reference sequence). V was shortened by 0 bases and J by 1 base, with 10 bases between the two germline ends.

In this sample, this clonotype turned up a few times. The chain recombines TRBV5-1 with TRBJ1-4; the match to TRBD1 covers 10 bases. This CDR3 is 14 amino acids long. The germline CDR1 and CDR2 sequences are SGHRS and YFSETQ. V gave up 4 bases and J gave up 6 bases; unmatched junction bases: 3. The CDR3 reads CASSTGTGDEKLFF. The DNA for the CDR3 is TGCGCCAGCAGCACCGGGACAGGGGATGAAAAACTGTTTTTT.

This rearrangement joins TRBV7-2 to TRBJ2-5; D call uncertain. Per germline, CDR1 SGHTA and CDR2 FQGNSA. CDR3 length equals 14 residues. V dropped 5 bases and J dropped 5 bases, with 15 bases sitting between them. The CDR3 bases are TGTGCCAGCAGCCTCGGAACTCCCCCCGAGACCCAGTACTTC. Protein product: CASSLGTPPETQYF.

This clonotype was seen more than once but under ten times. This chain uses TRBV15 with TRBJ2-6; perhaps TRBD1 as D (6 bases). The CDR3 contains 18 residues. Trimming took 3 bases from V and 4 from J, leaving 19 bases between them. Germline values: CDR1 LNHNV, CDR2 YYDKDF (reference sequence). For the CDR3, the DNA is TGTGCCACCAGCAGCCGGGACATCCCTAGGAGAGGGGCCAACGTCCTGACTTTC. Protein product: CATSSRDIPRRGANVLTF.

The chain recombines TRBV25-1 with TRBJ2-2, with TRBD1 matching over 7 bases. V gave up 7 bases and J gave up 1 base; unmatched junction bases: 6. Germline V CDR1 and CDR2: MGHDK, SYGVNS. This CDR3 is 15 amino acids long. CDR3 in DNA: TGTGCCAGCACCCAGGGACAGATGAACACCGGGGAGCTGTTTTTT. This gives the protein CASTQGQMNTGELFF.

CDR3 residues: CASSNEQGISEAFF. CDR3 coding DNA: TGTGCCAGCAGCAATGAACAGGGAATTTCTGAAGCTTTCTTT. The chain employs TRBV7-3 and TRBJ1-1, with D tentatively TRBD1 (6 bases). With 5 bases removed from V and 6 bases from J, the gap between germline ends came to 16 bases. The CDR3 sequence is 14 residues long. The germline CDR1 and CDR2 sequences are SGHTA and FQGTGA.

Details on this clonotype: One end of the junction fails to match germline, which may point to a read error. The rearrangement uses TRBV20-1 and TRBJ2-4; D uncertain. This CDR3 spans 15 amino acids. Germline V gives CDR1 DFQATT, CDR2 SNEGSKA (reference sequence). This CDR3 is CSARDKVLANNIQYF. As DNA, the CDR3 is TGCAGTGCTAGAGATAAGGTGTTAGCCAACAACATTCAGTACTTC.

V and J are TRBV7-9 and TRBJ2-5; D unresolved. Trimming shortened V by 1 base and J by 5 bases, and 8 bases separated the two germline ends. Germline CDR1 SEHNR, CDR2 FQNEAQ (reference sequence). CDR3 length: 13 amino acids. The CDR3 region has the DNA TGTGCCAGCAGCTTAGAATTTATGGAGACCCAGTACTTC. This translates into CASSLEFMETQYF.

This clonotype was seen a handful of times. The rearrangement links TRBV29-1 to TRBJ2-3, with 8 bases aligning to TRBD1. The germline CDR1 and CDR2 sequences are SQVTM and ANQGSEA. This CDR3 is built from 13 residues. V lost 6 bases, J lost 4 bases, and 6 bases stayed unmatched. CDR3 in DNA: TGCAGCGTCAGCAGGGGGCCCGCAGATACGCAGTATTTT. Amino acid sequence: CSVSRGPADTQYF.

The table lists this clonotype with many counts. The chain uses TRBV7-2 and TRBJ2-7; weak D call: TRBD1 (6 bases). The germline CDR1 and CDR2 sequences are SGHTA and FQGNSA. This CDR3 contains 15 residues. V shed 5 bases and J shed 5 bases, with 19 bases lying between them. The CDR3 spells CASSGTGSSYDEQYV. The CDR3 DNA follows: TGTGCCAGCAGCGGTACAGGGAGCTCGTATGACGAGCAGTACGTC.

This clonotype was counted only a few times. The chain combines TRBV3-1 with TRBJ2-6, with TRBD2 as a possible D gene (5 bases). The CDR3 contains 19 residues. The V end lost 0 bases, the J end lost 1 base, and 16 bases lay between the germline ends. In germline, CDR1 is LGHDT, CDR2 YNNKEL (reference sequence). The CDR3: CASSQERAALGSGANVLTF. CDR3 sequence (DNA): TGTGCCAGCAGCCAAGAGAGGGCCGCTTTAGGGTCTGGGGCCAACGTCCTGACTTTC.

V and J are TRBV7-2 and TRBJ2-1; D may be TRBD2 (6 bases). From germline, CDR1 is SGHTA and CDR2 FQGNSA. This CDR3 is 16 amino acids long. With 7 bases removed from V and 3 bases from J, the gap between germline ends came to 19 bases. The CDR3 bases are TGTGCCAGCATCACCCAACCTGGGGGGTTCTACAATGAGCAGTTCTTC. Amino acids: CASITQPGGFYNEQFF.

This rearrangement joins TRBV7-9 to TRBJ2-2; D is uncertain. Germline-derived CDR1 and CDR2 are SEHNR and FQNEAQ (reference sequence). The CDR3 consists of 15 residues. Trimming took off 3 bases at V and 0 bases at J, with 8 bases between the two ends. In DNA form, the CDR3 reads TGTGCCAGCAGCTTGTTGTTCGCGAACACCGGGGAGCTGTTTTTT. Translated: CASSLLFANTGELFF.

This chain connects TRBV12-3 or TRBV12-4 to TRBJ1-1; 7 bases line up with TRBD1. The CDR3 consists of 13 residues. The V and J ends lost 5 bases and 7 bases, in that order; junction bases with no gene match: 7. CDR3 sequence reads: CASSAGDRFEAFF. CDR3 nucleotides: TGTGCCAGCAGTGCAGGGGACAGATTTGAAGCTTTCTTT.

The chain carries TRBV7-9 and TRBJ2-1; 11 positions agree with TRBD2. Germline values: CDR1 SEHNR, CDR2 FQNEAQ (reference sequence). This CDR3 has 15 residues. J gave up 7 bases and V 7 bases, and 9 bases lay outside the gene matches. The CDR3 nucleotides read TGTGCCAGCAAGCTTGTGGGACTAGCGGTAAATGAGCAGTTCTTC. Protein: CASKLVGLAVNEQFF.

This clonotype was counted a few times. The genes are TRBV9 and TRBJ1-4; no clear D. CDR3 size: 14 residues. The V and J ends lost 0 bases and 7 bases respectively, with 10 bases between them. Germline V gives CDR1 SGDLS, CDR2 YYNGEE. CDR3 sequence: CASSVGEPGEKLFF. The CDR3 nucleotides are TGTGCCAGCAGCGTAGGGGAACCGGGTGAAAAACTGTTTTTT.

V and J are TRBV7-2 and TRBJ1-5; no firm D call. V was shortened by 6 bases and J by 0 bases, with 6 bases between the two germline ends. The CDR3 has 13 residues. Germline V gene lookup returns CDR1 SGHTA and CDR2 FQGNSA. The CDR3 coding sequence is TGTGCCAGCAGGGGGTCTAGCAATCAGCCCCAGCATTTT. Translating it yields CASRGSSNQPQHF.

The chain has TRBV7-8 and TRBJ2-5, with D tentatively TRBD2 (7 bases). Germline-derived CDR1 and CDR2 are SGHVS and FQNEAQ. This CDR3 contains 13 residues. Trimming pared 8 bases from V and 7 bases from J, leaving 17 bases between. Written as DNA, the CDR3 is TGTGCCAGCGTTGGATACAGGGAGGGGACCCAGTACTTC. Protein sequence: CASVGYREGTQYF.

The J gene is TRBJ1-5, the V gene TRBV6-6; D is undetermined. Trimming took 7 bases from V and 2 from J, leaving 12 bases between them. Germline V lookup: CDR1 MNHNY, CDR2 SVGAGI (reference sequence). The CDR3 contains 14 residues. Written as DNA, the CDR3 is TGTGCCAGCACCCCGTGGGTTGGCAATCAGCCCCAGCATTTT. It yields the protein CASTPWVGNQPQHF.

V gene TRBV18 combines with J gene TRBJ2-1; the match to TRBD2 covers 9 bases. CDR1 and CDR2 (germline): KGHSH, LQKENI. Trimming at V came to 2 bases and at J to 6 bases, leaving 5 bases not matched to a gene. CDR3 size: 15 residues. CDR3 DNA: TGTGCCAGCTCACCAATGACTAGCGGACGCAATGAGCAGTTCTTC. Its protein is CASSPMTSGRNEQFF.

This clonotype was detected many times. J is TRBJ1-1 and V is TRBV6-2 or TRBV6-3; 7 bases align to TRBD1. CDR3 length: 14 amino acids. V dropped 5 bases and J dropped 5; count of bases not matched to a gene: 8. CDR1 MNHEY and CDR2 SVGEGT come from the germline V gene. The CDR3 nucleotides read TGTGCCAGCAGTCATAACAGGGGACGGACTGAAGCTTTCTTT. Its translation: CASSHNRGRTEAFF.

This clonotype appeared many times. The rearrangement joins TRBV20-1 to TRBJ2-3, with D unclear. V was cut by 8 bases and J by 2 bases, with 14 bases left in between. From germline, CDR1 is DFQATT and CDR2 SNEGSKA (reference sequence). The CDR3 totals 13 residues. The CDR3 DNA reads as TGCAGTCCCCCTGATACCACCACAGATACGCAGTATTTT. Translation gives CSPPDTTTDTQYF.

In this sample, this clonotype turned up a few times. V usage is TRBV6-1 and J usage is TRBJ1-5; D is undetermined. Germline loops: CDR1 MNHNS, CDR2 SASEGT. The CDR3 is 15 residues long. V was pared by 1 base and J by 1 base, with 8 bases between. In DNA form, the CDR3 reads TGTGCCAGCAGTGAAGATTTGGGAAGCAATCAGCCCCAGCATTTT. This gives the protein CASSEDLGSNQPQHF.